This T cell receptor (beta chain) derives from a study of shared clonotypes between healthy human individuals. The germline gives CDR1 MDHEN, CDR2 SYDVKM. The CDR3 is 14 amino acids. V gave up 4 bases and J gave up 2 bases, with 9 bases separating them. The naive CD8 population came from CD45RO-negative cells selected for CCR7, without terminally differentiated effector memory CD45RA+ cells. Findings and limits, study-wide: Specimens sampled were limited to blood, with tissue repertoires likely differing.

The protocol was immunoSEQ multiplex PCR, while the TCRdb copy is restricted to in-frame clones and leaves out a portion. The sample shows about 2.1 million clones, roughly 93% of them seen only once. Comment on this clone: Antigen specificity is unknown.

The specimen sequenced was naive CD8+ T cells from PBMCs. The chain combines TRBV28 with TRBJ1-5; no clear D gene. This TCR was sampled from a man aged 18 to 30 in good health. Some clones in this sample may be carry-over from other donors' samples. CDR3 loop: CASSWGYGNQPQHF. The DNA of the CDR3 is TGTGCCAGCAGTTGGGGTTATGGCAATCAGCCCCAGCATTTT.